The rows below give T cell receptor beta chains drawn from one sample of a study of shared T cell receptors in the human thymus. The data were produced by immunoSEQ multiplex PCR, yet TCRdb's version contains in-frame clones alone and is incomplete. The sample yields 640,000 or so clones, around 87% seen once. This sample also appeared in a second study, on human thymus T cells.

The source material was thymocytes. The source of these receptors is a boy in the first two years of life with a congenital heart defect. The CDR3 runs from the conserved cysteine through the conserved F or W. A D gene is named only where the DNA matches it firmly. Expanded clones are given a class, and other clones once, few, many or no size at all.

>-|-|TRBV28|TRBJ1-1
CASSPKQVLTDYTEAFF
TGTGCCAGCAGTCCCAAACAGGTATTGACCGACTACACTGAAGCTTTCTTT
>-|-|TRBV29-1|TRBJ2-2
CSVGGRQGVTGELFF
TGCAGCGTTGGGGGAAGGCAAGGGGTGACCGGGGAGCTGTTTTTT
>TRBD1|-|TRBV9|TRBJ1-1
CASSVGQGGEAFF
TGTGCCAGCTCCGTGGGACAGGGGGGTGAAGCTTTCTTT
>-|-|TRBV29-1|TRBJ1-1
CSVEGSPLFRIGAEAFF
TGCAGCGTTGAGGGTTCTCCACTATTCCGAATTGGCGCTGAAGCTTTCTTT
>TRBD1|-|TRBV5-1|TRBJ1-2
CASSAPGQGSGYTF
TGCGCCAGCAGCGCCCCGGGACAGGGTAGTGGCTACACCTTC
>TRBD1|-|TRBV19|TRBJ1-3
CATEGARVVSGNTIYF
TGTGCCACCGAGGGGGCCAGGGTGGTTTCTGGAAACACCATATATTTT
>TRBD1|-|TRBV19|TRBJ2-1
CASRTGTGINEQFF
TGTGCCAGTAGAACCGGGACAGGGATCAATGAGCAGTTCTTC
>TRBD1|-|TRBV5-4|TRBJ1-1
CASSFRQGGATEAFF
TGTGCCAGCAGCTTCCGACAGGGGGGAGCGACTGAAGCTTTCTTT
>-|-|TRBV27|TRBJ2-3
CASSYNPTGRRDTQYF
TGTGCCAGCAGTTACAACCCGACAGGTCGTAGGGATACGCAGTATTTT
>-|-|TRBV27|TRBJ2-5
CASTQGGTQYF
TGTGCCAGCACCCAAGGGGGGACCCAGTACTTC
>TRBD1|-|TRBV4-2|TRBJ2-5
CASSQGPFSRGETQYF
TGTGCCAGCAGCCAAGGTCCGTTCTCCAGGGGGGAGACCCAGTACTTC
>-|few|TRBV10-3|TRBJ1-6
CAISRRGFDNSPLHF
TGTGCCATCAGTCGCAGGGGATTTGATAATTCACCCCTCCACTTT
>-|-|TRBV30|TRBJ2-2
CAWSEGTNAGELFF
TGTGCCTGGTCCGAGGGTACAAACGCCGGGGAGCTGTTTTTT
>-|few|TRBV21-1|TRBJ1-4
CASSKEGARGEKLFF
TGTGCCAGCAGCAAAGAGGGTGCAAGGGGAGAAAAACTGTTTTTT
>TRBD1|-|TRBV9|TRBJ1-5
CASSPGTGMSNQPQHF
TGTGCCAGCAGCCCCGGGACAGGGATGAGCAATCAGCCCCAGCATTTT
>TRBD1|-|TRBV28|TRBJ2-2
CASSPAGGNTGELFF
TGTGCCAGCAGTCCGGCAGGGGGTAACACCGGGGAGCTGTTTTTT
>-|-|TRBV4-3|TRBJ2-1
CASSQDLESSYNEQFF
TGCGCCAGCAGCCAAGATCTCGAGAGCTCCTACAATGAGCAGTTCTTC
>-|-|TRBV27|TRBJ1-1
CASKYQGQPNTEAFF
TGTGCCAGTAAATATCAAGGACAGCCGAACACTGAAGCTTTCTTT
>-|few|TRBV2|TRBJ1-4
CASTGEREKLFF
TGTGCCAGCACAGGGGAACGTGAAAAACTGTTTTTT
>TRBD2|-|TRBV5-1|TRBJ2-1
CASSLTSGRGEQFF
TGCGCCAGCAGCTTAACTAGCGGGAGGGGTGAGCAGTTCTTC
>-|once|TRBV18|TRBJ1-1
CASSPVFGGDTEAFF
TGTGCCAGCTCACCCGTTTTTGGGGGGGACACTGAAGCTTTCTTT
>TRBD1|-|TRBV6-4|TRBJ2-2
CASSDPPTGESGELFF
TGTGCCAGCAGTGACCCCCCGACAGGGGAGAGCGGGGAGCTGTTTTTT
>TRBD1|few|TRBV5-6|TRBJ1-2
CASSKDRGHGYTF
TGTGCCAGCAGCAAGGACAGGGGACATGGCTACACCTTC
>-|few|TRBV9|TRBJ2-5
CASSADSELKETQYF
TGTGCCAGCAGCGCGGACAGCGAGTTAAAAGAGACCCAGTACTTC
>-|-|TRBV28|TRBJ2-7
CASTPSMDRSYEQYF
TGTGCCAGCACCCCTAGCATGGACCGTTCCTACGAGCAGTACTTC
>TRBD2|-|TRBV5-6|TRBJ2-5
CASRRYGTSGSRGTQYF
TGTGCCAGCAGGAGATACGGGACTAGCGGGAGTCGGGGGACCCAGTACTTC
>TRBD1|-|TRBV25-1|TRBJ2-1
CASTTQGSRSFYNEQFF
TGTGCCAGCACCACACAGGGGTCTAGATCATTCTACAATGAGCAGTTCTTC
>-|-|TRBV5-8|TRBJ2-1
CASRVGLAPDEQFF
TGTGCCAGCAGGGTGGGGTTAGCGCCGGATGAGCAGTTCTTC
>TRBD1|-|TRBV27|TRBJ2-5
CASSKGQGARQETQYF
TGTGCCAGCAGTAAGGGACAGGGGGCCCGCCAAGAGACCCAGTACTTC
>-|once|TRBV4-1|TRBJ2-1
CASSQDVRGRGFSNEQFF
TGCGCCAGCAGCCAAGATGTCCGGGGCAGGGGATTCAGCAATGAGCAGTTCTTC
>-|-|TRBV19|TRBJ1-1
CASIVNTEAFF
TGTGCCAGTATAGTGAACACTGAAGCTTTCTTT
>TRBD2|-|TRBV14|TRBJ2-2
CASSQGASGETNTGELFF
TGTGCCAGCAGCCAAGGGGCTAGCGGGGAGACGAACACCGGGGAGCTGTTTTTT
>-|-|TRBV7-8|TRBJ2-1
CASSPLRSGSNEQFF
TGTGCCAGCAGCCCGTTGAGGTCGGGGTCCAATGAGCAGTTCTTC
>-|-|TRBV5-6|TRBJ2-3
CASRPIHRITDTQYF
TGTGCCAGCAGACCTATCCACCGTATTACAGATACGCAGTATTTT
>TRBD2|once|TRBV5-4|TRBJ2-1
CASSRGEVAELNEQFF
TGTGCCAGCAGCCGGGGGGAGGTAGCCGAATTAAATGAGCAGTTCTTC
>TRBD1|-|TRBV10-2|TRBJ1-4
CASSESSAGQHNEKLFF
TGCGCCAGCAGTGAGTCGAGCGCGGGACAGCATAATGAAAAACTGTTTTTT
>-|-|TRBV19|TRBJ2-7
CASSIDMVGGQYF
TGTGCCAGTAGTATAGACATGGTTGGCGGGCAGTACTTC
>-|-|TRBV14|TRBJ2-2
CASSQDRTVDTGELFF
TGTGCCAGCAGCCAAGATAGGACAGTCGACACCGGGGAGCTGTTTTTT
>-|-|TRBV5-1|TRBJ1-1
CASNQRGHPNTEAFF
TGCGCCAGCAACCAAAGGGGACACCCGAACACTGAAGCTTTCTTT
>-|-|TRBV27|TRBJ1-2
CASSQVSPNNPSGYTF
TGTGCCAGCAGCCAAGTTAGTCCTAATAACCCCTCTGGCTACACCTTC